What follows describes a single T cell receptor beta chain. The assay was immunoSEQ multiplex PCR, and TCRdb's table has in-frame clones only and misses some. The data show around 2,100,000 clones, with about 95% seen just once and around 1% held by the top ten. The sample is drawn from a study of shared clonotypes between healthy human individuals. The naive CD8 fraction comprised CD45RO-negative cells positively selected for CCR7 and excluded terminally differentiated effector memory CD45RA+ cells. V lost 4 bases, J lost 4 bases, and 7 bases stayed unmatched. The CDR3 runs 16 residues. From germline, CDR1 is SGHVS and CDR2 FQNEAQ.

The V and J genes are TRBV7-8 and TRBJ2-1, with 10 bases aligning to TRBD2. The material sequenced was naive CD8+ T cells sorted from blood. The clonotype comes from a man between 18 and 35 years old in good health. The CDR3 DNA is TGTGCCAGCAGCTCGCAACTAGCGGGACCTTACAATGAGCAGTTCTTC. Its protein is CASSSQLAGPYNEQFF.